Listed here is a single T cell receptor beta chain. The entry originates in a study of blood T cell repertoires in COVID-19. Study context: From the United States, Italy and Spain came samples of acute and convalescent COVID-19.

Per the study methods: How many nucleated cells were present was estimated from reference gene primer amplification. Assay: immunoSEQ multiplex PCR; the TCRdb copy retains only in-frame clones and omits some. That table is the source of V, J and clone size, and D and trimming were worked out from the DNA. The table has about 98,000 clones, approximately 72% seen once; the top ten hold roughly a quarter. In germline, CDR1 is SGDLS, CDR2 YYNGEE. The CDR3 loop spans 13 amino acids. V lost 4 bases and J lost 0, with 7 bases in between. The receptor was isolated from a man aged 70 or older with acute or convalescent COVID-19. The sample was peripheral blood. The rearrangement uses TRBV9 and TRBJ1-2; a weak D match, TRBD1 (6 bases). The CDR3 DNA reads as TGTGCCAGCAGCAGGACAGCTAACTATGGCTACACCTTC. Protein product: CASSRTANYGYTF.